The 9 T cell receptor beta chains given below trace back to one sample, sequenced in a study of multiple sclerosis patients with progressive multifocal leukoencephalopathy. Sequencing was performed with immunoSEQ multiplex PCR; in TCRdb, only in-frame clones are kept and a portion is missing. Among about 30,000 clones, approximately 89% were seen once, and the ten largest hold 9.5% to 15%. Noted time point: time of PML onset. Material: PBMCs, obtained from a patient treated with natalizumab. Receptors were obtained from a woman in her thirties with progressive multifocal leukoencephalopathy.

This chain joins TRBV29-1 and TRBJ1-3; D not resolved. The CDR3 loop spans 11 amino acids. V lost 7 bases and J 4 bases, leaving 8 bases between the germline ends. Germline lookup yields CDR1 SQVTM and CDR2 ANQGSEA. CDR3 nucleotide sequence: TGCAGCGCCAGAGTAGGAAACACCATATATTTT. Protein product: CSARVGNTIYF.

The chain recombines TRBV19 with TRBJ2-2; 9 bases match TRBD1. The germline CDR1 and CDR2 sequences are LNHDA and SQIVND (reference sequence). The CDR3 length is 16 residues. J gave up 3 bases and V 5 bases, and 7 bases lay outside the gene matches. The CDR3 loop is CASSAKTGGYTGELFF. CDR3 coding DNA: TGTGCCAGTAGTGCCAAAACAGGGGGCTACACCGGGGAGCTGTTTTTT.

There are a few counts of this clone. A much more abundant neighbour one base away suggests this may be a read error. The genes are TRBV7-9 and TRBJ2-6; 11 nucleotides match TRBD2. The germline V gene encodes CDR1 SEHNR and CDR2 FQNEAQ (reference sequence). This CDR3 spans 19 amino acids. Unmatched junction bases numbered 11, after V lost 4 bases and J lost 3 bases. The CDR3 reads CASSCDSGGAYRGANVLTF. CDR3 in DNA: TGTGCCAGCAGCTGCGATAGCGGGGGGGCCTATCGTGGGGCCAACGTCCTGACTTTC.

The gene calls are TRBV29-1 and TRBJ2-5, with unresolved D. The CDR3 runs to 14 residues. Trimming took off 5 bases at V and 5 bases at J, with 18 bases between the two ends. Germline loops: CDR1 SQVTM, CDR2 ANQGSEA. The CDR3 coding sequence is TGCAGCGTTATCCCCAGGTCCTTCCAGGAGACCCAGTACTTC. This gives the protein CSVIPRSFQETQYF.

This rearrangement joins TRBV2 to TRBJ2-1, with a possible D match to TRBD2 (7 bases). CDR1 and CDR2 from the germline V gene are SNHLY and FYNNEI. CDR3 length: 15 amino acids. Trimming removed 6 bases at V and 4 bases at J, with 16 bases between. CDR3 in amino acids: CASSRGGGTYNEQFF. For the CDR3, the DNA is TGTGCCAGCAGCAGGGGCGGGGGTACTTACAATGAGCAGTTCTTC. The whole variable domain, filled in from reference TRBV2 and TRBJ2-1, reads EPEVTQTPSHQVTQMGQEVILRCVPISNHLYFYWYRQILGQKVEFLVSFYNNEISEKSEIFDDQFSVERPDGSNFTLKIRSTKLEDSAMYFCASSRGGGTYNEQFFGPGTRLTVL.

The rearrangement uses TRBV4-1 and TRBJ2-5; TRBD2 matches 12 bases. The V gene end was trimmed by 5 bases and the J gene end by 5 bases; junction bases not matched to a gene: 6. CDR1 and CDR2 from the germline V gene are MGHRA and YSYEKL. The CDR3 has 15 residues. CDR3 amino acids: CASSSWTSGDETQYF. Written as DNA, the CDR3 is TGCGCCAGCAGCTCATGGACTAGCGGGGACGAGACCCAGTACTTC.

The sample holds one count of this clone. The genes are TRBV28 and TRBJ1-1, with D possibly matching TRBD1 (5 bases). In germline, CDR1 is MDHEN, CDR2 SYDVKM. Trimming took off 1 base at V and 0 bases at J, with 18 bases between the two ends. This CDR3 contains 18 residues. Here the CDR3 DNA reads TGTGCCAGCAGTTTATTTTGGCAGGGTGGGAGCATGAACACTGAAGCTTTCTTT. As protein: CASSLFWQGGSMNTEAFF.

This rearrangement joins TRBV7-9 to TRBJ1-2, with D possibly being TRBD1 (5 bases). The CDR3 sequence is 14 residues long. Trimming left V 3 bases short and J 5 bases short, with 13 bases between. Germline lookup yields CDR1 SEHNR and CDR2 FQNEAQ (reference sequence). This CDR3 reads CASSFGQGPYGYTF. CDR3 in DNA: TGTGCCAGCAGCTTCGGGCAGGGTCCATATGGCTACACCTTC. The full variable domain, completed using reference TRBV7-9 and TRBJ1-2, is DTGVSQNPRHKITKRGQNVTFRCDPISEHNRLYWYRQTLGQGPEFLTYFQNEAQLEKSRLLSDRFSAERPKGSFSTLEIQRTEQGDSAMYLCASSFGQGPYGYTFGSGTRLTVV.

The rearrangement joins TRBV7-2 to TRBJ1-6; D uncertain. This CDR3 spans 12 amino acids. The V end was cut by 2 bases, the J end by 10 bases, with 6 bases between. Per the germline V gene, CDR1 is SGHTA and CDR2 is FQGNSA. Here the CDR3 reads CASSLLESPLHF. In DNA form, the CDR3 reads TGTGCCAGCAGCTTATTGGAATCACCCCTCCACTTT.